This T cell receptor beta chain was sequenced during a study of blood T cell repertoires in COVID-19. This CDR3 spans 13 amino acids. V lost 6 bases, J lost 1 base, and 9 bases lay in between. Germline lookup yields CDR1 MDHEN and CDR2 SYDVKM. In regard to this clone: The sample contains more than one DNA sequence encoding this CDR3.

This table comes from immunoSEQ multiplex PCR, and its TCRdb copy is limited to in-frame clones, with some not included. Of 70,000 or so clones in the sample, approximately 84% were seen once. The sequenced sample consisted of peripheral blood. The chain combines TRBV28 with TRBJ1-1; perhaps TRBD1 as D (5 bases). The source of this sequence is a man between 65 and 80 years old with active or convalescent COVID-19. CDR3 loop: CASSSGQNTEAFF. CDR3 coding DNA: TGTGCCAGCAGCTCTGGACAGAACACTGAAGCTTTCTTT. The whole variable domain, filled in from reference TRBV28 and TRBJ1-1, reads DVKVTQSSRYLVKRTGEKVFLECVQDMDHENMFWYRQDPGLGLRLIYFSYDVKMKEKGDIPEGYSVSREKKERFSLILESASTNQTSMYLCASSSGQNTEAFFGQGTRLTVV.